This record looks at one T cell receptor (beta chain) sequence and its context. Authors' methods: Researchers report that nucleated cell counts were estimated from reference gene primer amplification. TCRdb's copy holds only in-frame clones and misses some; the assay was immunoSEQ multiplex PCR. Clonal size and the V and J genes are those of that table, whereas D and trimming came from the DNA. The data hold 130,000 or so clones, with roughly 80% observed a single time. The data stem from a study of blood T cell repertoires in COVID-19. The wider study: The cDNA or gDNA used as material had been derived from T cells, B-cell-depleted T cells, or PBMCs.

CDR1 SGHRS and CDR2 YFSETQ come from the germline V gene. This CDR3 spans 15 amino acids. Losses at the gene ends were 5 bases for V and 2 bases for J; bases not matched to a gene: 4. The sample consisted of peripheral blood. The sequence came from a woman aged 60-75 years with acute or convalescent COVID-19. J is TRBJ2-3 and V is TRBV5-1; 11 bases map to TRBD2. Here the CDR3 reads CASRLLAGVTDTQYF. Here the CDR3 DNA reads TGCGCCAGCAGATTACTAGCGGGGGTCACAGATACGCAGTATTTT.